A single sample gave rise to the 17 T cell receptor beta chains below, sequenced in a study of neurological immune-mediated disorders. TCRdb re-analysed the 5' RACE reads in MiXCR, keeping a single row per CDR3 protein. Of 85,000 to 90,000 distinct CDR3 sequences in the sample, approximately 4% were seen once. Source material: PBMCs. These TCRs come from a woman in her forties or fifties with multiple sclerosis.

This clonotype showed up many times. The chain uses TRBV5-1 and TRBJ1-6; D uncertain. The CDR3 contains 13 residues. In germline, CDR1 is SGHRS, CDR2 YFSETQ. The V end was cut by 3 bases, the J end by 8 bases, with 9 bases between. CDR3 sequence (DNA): TGCGCCAGCAGCTGGACGGTGGATTCACCCCTCCACTTT. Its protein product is CASSWTVDSPLHF.

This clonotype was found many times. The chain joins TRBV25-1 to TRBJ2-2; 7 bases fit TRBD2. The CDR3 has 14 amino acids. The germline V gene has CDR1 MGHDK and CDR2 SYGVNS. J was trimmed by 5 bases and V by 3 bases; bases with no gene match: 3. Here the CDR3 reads CASSDKRGTGELFF. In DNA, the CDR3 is TGTGCCAGCAGTGACAAGCGGGGAACCGGGGAGCTGTTTTTT.

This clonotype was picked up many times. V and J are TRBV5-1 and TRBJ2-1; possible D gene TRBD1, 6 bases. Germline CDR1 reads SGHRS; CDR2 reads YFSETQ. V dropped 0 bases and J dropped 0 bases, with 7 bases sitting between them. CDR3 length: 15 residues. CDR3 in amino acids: CASSLAGVSYNEQFF. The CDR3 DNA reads TGCGCCAGCAGCTTGGCAGGGGTCTCCTACAATGAGCAGTTCTTC. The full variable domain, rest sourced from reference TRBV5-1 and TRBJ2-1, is KAGVTQTPRYLIKTRGQQVTLSCSPISGHRSVSWYQQTPGQGLQFLFEYFSETQRNKGNFPGRFSGRQFSNSRSEMNVSTLELGDSALYLCASSLAGVSYNEQFFGPGTRLTVL.

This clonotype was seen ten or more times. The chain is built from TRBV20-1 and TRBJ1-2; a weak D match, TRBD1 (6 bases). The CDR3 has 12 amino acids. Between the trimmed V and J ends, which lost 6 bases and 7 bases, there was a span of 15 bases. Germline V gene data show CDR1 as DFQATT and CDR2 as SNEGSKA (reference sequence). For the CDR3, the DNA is TGCAGTGCGAGGGGGGCCGCTCGTGGCTACACCTTC. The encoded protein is CSARGAARGYTF.

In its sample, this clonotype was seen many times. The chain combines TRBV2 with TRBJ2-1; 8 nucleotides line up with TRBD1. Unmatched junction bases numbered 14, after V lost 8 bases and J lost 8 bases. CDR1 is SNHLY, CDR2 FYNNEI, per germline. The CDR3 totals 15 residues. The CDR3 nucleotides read TGTGCCAGCCAAGGTTCAGGGGGCCCCATCGATGAGCAGTTCTTC. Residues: CASQGSGGPIDEQFF.

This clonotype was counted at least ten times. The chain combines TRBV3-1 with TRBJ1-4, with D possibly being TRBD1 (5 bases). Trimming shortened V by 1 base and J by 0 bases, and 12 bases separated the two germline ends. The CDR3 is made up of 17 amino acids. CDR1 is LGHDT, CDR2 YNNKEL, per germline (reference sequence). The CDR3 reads CASSQGGLRTTNEKLFF. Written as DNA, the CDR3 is TGTGCCAGCAGCCAAGGGGGACTTAGGACAACTAATGAAAAACTGTTTTTT.

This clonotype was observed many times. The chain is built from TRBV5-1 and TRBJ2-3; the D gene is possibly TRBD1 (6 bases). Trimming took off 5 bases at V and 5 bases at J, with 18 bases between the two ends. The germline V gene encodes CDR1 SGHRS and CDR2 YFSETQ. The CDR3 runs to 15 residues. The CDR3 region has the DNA TGCGCCAGCAGTAACAGGGCCGGCAGTGGAGATACGCAGTATTTT. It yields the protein CASSNRAGSGDTQYF.

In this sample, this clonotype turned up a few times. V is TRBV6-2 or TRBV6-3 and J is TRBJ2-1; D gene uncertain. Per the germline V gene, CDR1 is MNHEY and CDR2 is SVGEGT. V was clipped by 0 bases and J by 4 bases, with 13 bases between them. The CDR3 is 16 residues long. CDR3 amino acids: CASSYSRPSLYNEQFF. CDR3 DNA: TGTGCCAGCAGTTACTCCCGCCCCTCCCTTTACAATGAGCAGTTCTTC.

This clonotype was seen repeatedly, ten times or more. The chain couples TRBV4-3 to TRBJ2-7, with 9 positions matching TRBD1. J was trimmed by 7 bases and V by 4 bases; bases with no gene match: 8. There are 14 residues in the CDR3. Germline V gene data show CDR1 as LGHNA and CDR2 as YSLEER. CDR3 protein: CASSLGTGMYEQYF. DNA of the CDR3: TGCGCCAGCAGCCTGGGGACAGGGATGTATGAGCAGTACTTC.

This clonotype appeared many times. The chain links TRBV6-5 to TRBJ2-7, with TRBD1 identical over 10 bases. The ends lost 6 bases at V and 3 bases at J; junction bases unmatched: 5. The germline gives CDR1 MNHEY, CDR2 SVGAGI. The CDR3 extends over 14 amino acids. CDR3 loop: CASSLGQGIYEQYF. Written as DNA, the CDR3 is TGTGCCAGCAGCTTGGGACAGGGGATCTACGAGCAGTACTTC.

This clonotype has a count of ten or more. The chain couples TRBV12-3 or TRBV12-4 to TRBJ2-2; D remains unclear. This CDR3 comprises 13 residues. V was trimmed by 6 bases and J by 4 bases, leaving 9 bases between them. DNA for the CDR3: TGTGCCAGCAGCACGAGCGTCACCGGGGAGCTGTTTTTT. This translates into CASSTSVTGELFF.

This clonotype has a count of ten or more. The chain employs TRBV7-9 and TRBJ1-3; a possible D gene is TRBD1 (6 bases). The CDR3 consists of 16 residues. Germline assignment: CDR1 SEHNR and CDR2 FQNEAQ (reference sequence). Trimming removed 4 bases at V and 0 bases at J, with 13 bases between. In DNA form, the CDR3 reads TGTGCCAGCAGCTCAGGGTTCAGGGGCTCTGGAAACACCATATATTTT. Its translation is CASSSGFRGSGNTIYF.

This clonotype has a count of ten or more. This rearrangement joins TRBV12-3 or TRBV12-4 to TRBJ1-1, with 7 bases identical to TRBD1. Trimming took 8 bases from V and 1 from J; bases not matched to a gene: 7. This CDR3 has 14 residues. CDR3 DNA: TGTGCCAGCGGGAGACAGGGAACGAACACTGAAGCTTTCTTT. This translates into CASGRQGTNTEAFF.

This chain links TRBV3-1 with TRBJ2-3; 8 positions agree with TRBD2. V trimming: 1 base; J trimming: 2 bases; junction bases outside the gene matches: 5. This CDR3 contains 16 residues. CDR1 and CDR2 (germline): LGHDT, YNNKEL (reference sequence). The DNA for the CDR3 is TGTGCCAGCAGCCAAGTCAGCGGGGGCACCACAGATACGCAGTATTTT. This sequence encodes CASSQVSGGTTDTQYF.

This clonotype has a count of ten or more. The CDR3 DNA reads as TGCAGTGCTAGGGGTCAGGGACTAGCAGTGACCGGGGAGCTGTTTTTT. Its protein product is CSARGQGLAVTGELFF. The V call is TRBV20-1, the J call TRBJ2-2, with 9 bases matching TRBD2. V dropped 3 bases and J dropped 5; count of bases not matched to a gene: 10. Germline assignment: CDR1 DFQATT and CDR2 SNEGSKA (reference sequence). The CDR3 is made up of 16 amino acids.

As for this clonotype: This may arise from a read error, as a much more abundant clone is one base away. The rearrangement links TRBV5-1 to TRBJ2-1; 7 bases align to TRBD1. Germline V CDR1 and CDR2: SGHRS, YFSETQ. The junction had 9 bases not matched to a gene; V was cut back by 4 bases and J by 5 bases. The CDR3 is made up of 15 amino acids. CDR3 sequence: CASSKGTELDNEQFF. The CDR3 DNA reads TGCGCCAGCAGCAAAGGGACAGAACTAGACAATGAGCAGTTCTTC. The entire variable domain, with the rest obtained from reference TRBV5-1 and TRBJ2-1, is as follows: KAGVTQTPRYLIKTRGQQVTLSCSPISGHRSVSWYQQTPGQGLQFLFEYFSETQRNKGNFPGRFSGRQFSNSRSEMNVSTLELGDSALYLCASSKGTELDNEQFFGPGTRLTVL.

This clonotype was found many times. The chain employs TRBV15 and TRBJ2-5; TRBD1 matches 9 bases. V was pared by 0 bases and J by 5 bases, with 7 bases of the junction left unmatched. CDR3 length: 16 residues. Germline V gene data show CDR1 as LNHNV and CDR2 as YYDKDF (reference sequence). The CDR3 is CATSRDAGQGWETQYF. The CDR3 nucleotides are TGTGCCACCAGCAGAGATGCGGGACAGGGATGGGAGACCCAGTACTTC.